Listed below are T cell receptor beta chains from one sample, sequenced in a study of cytomegalovirus exposure and HLA in healthy donors. Generated by immunoSEQ multiplex PCR, the TCRdb table keeps only in-frame clones and is missing some. Seen here are over 150,000 clones, 89% observed once, and the top ten hold around 4.4%. Sequenced sample: PBMCs. The source is a man aged 18 to 35 in good health and CMV-seropositive. Both conserved end residues are part of each CDR3. A D gene is named only where the DNA matches it firmly. Clone size appears in some rows only: once, few, many, or a class for an expanded clone.

many,TRBJ2-1,NA,TRBV14,CASSLGAGPNNEQFF,TGTGCCAGCAGCCTTGGAGCGGGTCCAAACAATGAGCAGTTCTTC
NA,TRBJ1-1,TRBD1,TRBV4-1,CASSQAGTGTAFF,TGCGCCAGCAGCCAAGCCGGGACAGGGACAGCTTTCTTT
NA,TRBJ2-1,TRBD2,TRBV11-3,CASTAPSGRDNEQFF,TGTGCCAGCACCGCCCCAAGCGGGAGGGATAATGAGCAGTTCTTC
NA,TRBJ2-7,TRBD2,TRBV27,CASSTIAGAGYEQYF,TGTGCCAGCAGTACGATAGCGGGAGCGGGTTACGAGCAGTACTTC
NA,TRBJ2-7,NA,TRBV5-6,CASSLGLRDNFYEQYF,TGTGCCAGCAGCTTAGGTCTTCGGGACAACTTCTACGAGCAGTACTTC
NA,TRBJ2-3,TRBD2,TRBV5-4,CASSVRLAGEDTQYF,TGTGCCAGCAGCGTCAGACTAGCGGGAGAAGATACGCAGTATTTT
NA,TRBJ1-2,NA,TRBV27,CASSLGAATNYGYTF,TGTGCCAGCAGTTTAGGGGCAGCAACTAACTATGGCTACACCTTC
NA,TRBJ2-3,TRBD2,TRBV10-3,CAISGGLAGTDTQYF,TGTGCCATCAGTGGGGGACTAGCGGGGACAGATACGCAGTATTTT
NA,TRBJ2-3,NA,TRBV6-1,CASSEAELGGTDTQYF,TGTGCCAGCAGTGAAGCGGAACTAGGAGGAACAGATACGCAGTATTTT
NA,TRBJ2-7,TRBD1,TRBV6-6,CASSYSSRGPRNEQYF,TGTGCCAGCAGTTACTCGAGCAGGGGGCCTAGGAACGAGCAGTACTTC
NA,TRBJ2-1,TRBD2,TRBV19,CASSPGLAVYNEQFF,TGTGCCAGTAGTCCGGGACTAGCGGTCTACAATGAGCAGTTCTTC
NA,TRBJ2-6,NA,TRBV11-2,CASSPGYSGANVLTF,TGTGCCAGCAGCCCAGGGTACTCTGGGGCCAACGTCCTGACTTTC
NA,TRBJ2-5,NA,TRBV21-1,CASSTPDRDQETQYF,TGTGCCAGCAGCACCCCGGACAGGGACCAAGAGACCCAGTACTTC
NA,TRBJ2-1,TRBD2,TRBV5-4,CASSPKTSGRVGEQFF,TGTGCCAGCAGCCCAAAGACTAGCGGGAGGGTGGGAGAGCAGTTCTTC
NA,TRBJ1-2,TRBD1,TRBV7-9,CATDTNADRGPDGYTF,TGTGCCACCGACACCAACGCTGACAGGGGTCCGGATGGCTACACCTTC
NA,TRBJ2-1,NA,TRBV7-9,CASSSTSFPYNEQFF,TGTGCCAGCAGCTCGACTAGTTTCCCCTACAATGAGCAGTTCTTC
NA,TRBJ2-3,TRBD2,TRBV19,CASSRARLAGFLTDTQYF,TGTGCCAGTAGTAGGGCCCGACTAGCGGGATTTCTTACAGATACGCAGTATTTT
NA,TRBJ2-4,TRBD1,TRBV11-3,CASSHDRGQNIQYF,TGTGCCAGCAGCCATGACAGGGGGCAAAACATTCAGTACTTC
NA,TRBJ1-3,TRBD1,TRBV7-2,CASSPDRATGNTIYF,TGTGCCAGCAGCCCAGACAGGGCCACTGGAAACACCATATATTTT
NA,TRBJ2-2,TRBD2,TRBV5-6,CASSPRTSGSYTGELFF,TGTGCCAGCAGCCCACGGACTAGCGGGAGTTATACCGGGGAGCTGTTTTTT
few,TRBJ1-2,NA,TRBV5-1,CASSLDSNYGYTF,TGCGCCAGCAGCTTGGACTCTAACTATGGCTACACCTTC
NA,TRBJ2-5,TRBD2,TRBV7-6,CASSLGTSFETQYF,TGTGCCAGCAGCTTAGGGACTAGTTTTGAGACCCAGTACTTC
NA,TRBJ1-4,NA,TRBV11-2,CASSLTERGLFF,TGTGCCAGCAGCTTAACGGAGAGGGGGCTGTTTTTT
once,TRBJ2-1,NA,TRBV7-9,CASSLATHVAHAPFF,TGTGCCAGCAGCTTAGCAACCCACGTGGCCCACGCCCCTTTCTTC
once,TRBJ1-1,TRBD1,TRBV2,CASSGTGFSGTEAFF,TGTGCCAGCAGTGGGACAGGGTTTAGTGGCACTGAAGCTTTCTTT
NA,TRBJ1-2,NA,TRBV6-1,CASSRGQNYGYTF,TGTGCCAGCAGTCGAGGACAGAACTATGGCTACACCTTC
NA,TRBJ1-2,NA,TRBV19,CASSMDAGGGDYGYTF,TGTGCCAGTAGTATGGACGCTGGGGGGGGCGACTATGGCTACACCTTC
NA,TRBJ2-3,TRBD1,TRBV23-1,CASEGQGCTDTQYF,TGCGCCAGCGAGGGACAGGGATGCACAGATACGCAGTATTTT
NA,TRBJ2-7,TRBD1,TRBV4-1,CASSLGTVDEQYF,TGCGCCAGCAGCCTCGGGACAGTGGACGAGCAGTACTTC
NA,TRBJ1-3,TRBD1,TRBV30,CAWSRTGRGNTIYF,TGTGCCTGGAGTAGGACAGGGCGAGGAAACACCATATATTTT
NA,TRBJ2-7,NA,TRBV27,CASSFTGSRIYEQYF,TGTGCCAGCAGTTTTACGGGGAGTAGGATCTACGAGCAGTACTTC
NA,TRBJ2-7,TRBD1,TRBV27,CASSYRGPESYEQYF,TGTGCCAGCAGCTACAGGGGGCCGGAGTCCTACGAGCAGTACTTC
NA,TRBJ2-1,NA,TRBV2,CASRYTAGPNEQFF,TGTGCCAGCAGGTATACGGCGGGGCCCAATGAGCAGTTCTTC